Listed here are 7 T cell receptor beta chains from one sample, sequenced in a study of blood T cell repertoires in COVID-19. Produced via immunoSEQ multiplex PCR; TCRdb's table is partial and in-frame only. The sample has approximately 150,000 clones; 65% to 90% are singletons. Sample: peripheral blood. These receptors all stem from a man aged 70 or older with acute or convalescent COVID-19.

The chain links TRBV19 to TRBJ2-3, with TRBD1 matching 7 bases. CDR3 length: 15 residues. Germline-derived CDR1 and CDR2 are LNHDA and SQIVND (reference sequence). J gave up 2 bases and V 5 bases, and 7 bases lay outside the gene matches. DNA for the CDR3: TGTGCCAGTAGTTTGCAACAGGGGTTCACAGATACGCAGTATTTT. It is translated as CASSLQQGFTDTQYF.

The rearrangement uses TRBV9 and TRBJ2-1, with 11 bases fitting TRBD2. The CDR3 contains 16 residues. Germline trimming cut 3 bases from V and 2 bases from J; bases unmatched to any gene: 4. Germline-derived CDR1 and CDR2 are SGDLS and YYNGEE. In nucleotides, the CDR3 is TGTGCCAGCAGCGGACAGGGACTAGCGGCCTACAATGAGCAGTTCTTC. Translating gives CASSGQGLAAYNEQFF. The full variable domain, in which reference TRBV9 and TRBJ2-1 provide the parts outside the CDR3, is DSGVTQTPKHLITATGQRVTLRCSPRSGDLSVYWYQQSLDQGLQFLIQYYNGEERAKGNILERFSAQQFPDLHSELNLSSLELGDSALYFCASSGQGLAAYNEQFFGPGTRLTVL.

The chain is built from TRBV6-5 and TRBJ2-5; tentatively, D is TRBD2 (5 bases). V was shortened by 6 bases and J by 5 bases, with 16 bases between the two germline ends. The germline V gene has CDR1 MNHEY and CDR2 SVGAGI. This CDR3 comprises 14 residues. In nucleotides, the CDR3 is TGTGCCAGCAGCGGCCGGGGAGACGCGGAGACCCAGTACTTC. Residues: CASSGRGDAETQYF.

The chain is built from TRBV28 and TRBJ2-7; TRBD1 might be the D (5 bases). This CDR3 contains 14 residues. V lost 1 base and J 2 bases, leaving 9 bases between the germline ends. Per germline, CDR1 MDHEN and CDR2 SYDVKM. In DNA, the CDR3 is TGTGCCAGCAGTTTATCGGCCAGGGCCTACGAGCAGTACTTC. This sequence encodes CASSLSARAYEQYF.

The V gene is TRBV4-3, the J gene TRBJ2-1, with 7 nucleotides matching TRBD2. V shed 4 bases and J 10 bases; nucleotides not matched to a gene: 1. CDR1 and CDR2 (germline): LGHNA, YSLEER. There are 11 residues in the CDR3. CDR3 sequence: CASSRAGEQFF. The CDR3 region has the DNA TGCGCCAGCAGCCGAGCGGGAGAGCAGTTCTTC.

The chain links TRBV21-1 to TRBJ2-3; the table names TRBD2, a call not compared with the DNA. TRBV21-1 is annotated as a pseudogene. CDR3 length: 16 amino acids. DNA of the CDR3: TGTGCCAGCAGCAGGGACTCCGGGACTACGGCAGATACGCAGTATTTT. It translates to CASSRDSGTTADTQYF.

The V call is TRBV6-1, the J call TRBJ2-1; 8 nucleotides align to TRBD2. Per germline, CDR1 MNHNS and CDR2 SASEGT. V lost 2 bases to trimming and J lost 4 bases; unmatched junction nucleotides: 7. The length of the CDR3 is 16 residues. This CDR3 is CASSELLLAAYNEQFF. The CDR3 coding sequence is TGTGCCAGCAGTGAACTTCTACTAGCGGCATACAATGAGCAGTTCTTC.